This TCR beta chain was sequenced for a study of cytomegalovirus exposure and HLA in healthy donors (dated by TCRdb to the late 2010s). Background on the whole study: An earlier analysis of several hundred of the donors reported approximately 260 Gb of sequence data and 95 million to 130 million unique TCR beta sequences obtained from about 200 million T cells. To decide whether each TCR beta V gene segment behaved as functional or pseudogenic, an earlier analysis of approximately 590 of the donors relied on high-throughput TCR beta sequencing. On average, around 200,000 unique TCR beta nucleotide sequences were sequenced per donor among fewer than 500 genotyped donors of the cohort, with 15% to 20% of those sequences being non-productive. The later analysis used no new phenotypic data to find candidate immune exposures, relying instead on TCR beta sequences and their occurrence across donors. A later genetic analysis used genome-wide SNP genotypes for about three fifths of the roughly 700 donors, treating that subset as a discovery cohort. All discovery cohort repertoires had been generated using a single sequencing platform. Of the roughly 400 genotyped donors, approximately 81% were placed in the genetic ancestry cluster associated with self-reported Caucasian donors. Roughly 300 gigabases of sequencing data and around 85 million unique TCR sequences made up an early release that covered approximately 620 HLA-typed donors. Class I and class II HLA loci were covered by the typing at four-digit resolution. The study profiled the T cell repertoires of 666 subjects by immunosequencing and related them to cytomegalovirus serostatus. Donor age, sex, ethnicity and CMV serostatus were compiled together with the repertoire data. The study aimed to test whether signatures of past pathogen exposure could be identified by cataloging public T cell receptors. Along with the approximately 650-subject first cohort, a separate validation cohort of over 90 different subjects was used. A later analysis re-analyzed previously published TCR beta repertoires from roughly 630 donors and added high-resolution HLA genotyping to study TCR occurrence patterns. To predict cytomegalovirus infection status, the study brought together high-throughput TCR immunosequencing, statistical association of individual TCRs with disease status, and machine learning. A few DR-DQ haplotypes were treated as single units for association and clustering because of strong linkage in the cohort. Typing coverage varied by locus: roughly 620-640 donors for A, B, C, DRB1 and DQB1; some 520 for DQA1; some 610 for DPA1; approximately 490 for DPB1. General findings and caveats noted by the study authors: According to a later genetic analysis, donors in an Asian-associated ancestry cluster had fewer N-insertions in productive TCRs than the approximately 700-donor mean. The cohort was sequenced for TCR beta chains only, and without alpha or paired-chain data the features that could be detected were limited. The study gave a list of over 150 TCR beta chains associated with cytomegalovirus. Most TCR sequences were seen in very few donors, while some public TCRs were found in many individuals. In vitro tests confirmed that three of the cytomegalovirus-associated TCR beta chains recognize cytomegalovirus antigens. A further reported finding was that TCR beta sequences accurately predicted the HLA-A and HLA-B alleles for most subjects in the first cohort. A later analysis associated 16,951 TCR beta sequences with specific HLA alleles at a false discovery rate of 0.05. Roughly uniform sequencing depth across donors was assumed in presence/absence analyses, although this assumption may not hold. The sequencing pipeline was judged likely to have produced a cluster of highly shared sequence variants as a technical artifact. Assigning TCR associations to individual alleles was difficult when HLA alleles, especially DR and DQ, strongly co-occurred. Because HLA typing was unavailable for some donors at each locus, only the typed subset was used in association tests. A later genetic analysis associated a missense DCLRE1C variant with V-gene and J-gene trimming of TCR beta chains, and an independent cohort replicated the association. In a later analysis, most CMV-associated TCR beta chains were found to appear HLA-restricted, with HLA associations seemingly driven largely by CMV exposure. According to a later analysis, TCR association rates differed among HLA loci, with DRB1 alleles showing the most associated TCRs and HLA-C alleles showing the fewest. Some IMGT-functional V segments, including TRBV6-2 and TRBV6-3, could not be told apart with the 87-base-pair reads, so those segments were excluded. Because counts were too low, approximately 15 rarely observed V segments, including chromosome 9 orphons, were excluded from the earlier analysis of fewer than 650 of the donors. In an earlier analysis of 587 of the donors, most TCR beta V segments appeared in productive rearrangements about 87% or about 30% of the time, broadly matching IMGT annotations. Linkage disequilibrium might explain the correlated functional status among segregating V segments, but an unknown experimental factor could not be excluded. For the cohort, immune exposure information was limited to CMV serostatus. A later analysis reported that several top co-occurrence clusters appeared linked to parvovirus B19, influenza, CMV and Epstein-Barr virus. According to the authors, the approach could potentially be generalized to other disease states and immunological phenotypes. The classifier was reported to diagnose cytomegalovirus status with high specificity and sensitivity in both the original and validation cohorts. In a later analysis, HLA-associated TCR beta chains showed more clonal expansion and lower generation probabilities than non-associated chains that were equally common.

Libraries were made using the immunoSEQ multiplex PCR assay. The multiplex PCR relied on a mix of 60 forward primers for TCR Vbeta segments and 13 reverse primers for TCR Jbeta segments. The CDR3 region of rearranged TCR beta genes was amplified from genomic DNA with a multiplex PCR assay. Amplified TCR beta libraries were sequenced as 87-base-pair reads on the Illumina HiSeq System. For the original study's pipeline: Across the roughly 600 repertoires, a later analysis counted 80 million or so unique TCR beta chains, around 10 million of which were shared by at least two donors. To remove PCR and sequencing errors, raw reads were error-corrected and collapsed into unique sequences using a nearest-neighbor algorithm that merged closely related sequences. Alignment of CDR3 sequences to IMGT reference sequences was used to assign V, D and J gene segments. Each retained sequence needed at least a six-nucleotide match to both a V gene segment and a J gene segment. Rearrangements were called productive when the CDR3 lacked stop codons and stayed in frame with V and J; all others were non-productive. Following IMGT convention, CDR3 was defined as the stretch from the second conserved V-encoded cysteine up to the conserved J-encoded phenylalanine. Sequences without an unambiguous match to a single V gene segment were excluded from the earlier analysis of about 600 of the donors. In an earlier analysis of some 590 of the donors, V segments were called functional above 56.7% productive rearrangements and were called segregating when the between-donor standard deviation exceeded 5%. A statistical classification framework was built to diagnose cytomegalovirus status from the catalog of TCR beta chain sequences. V and J gene assignment, in a later analysis, came from comparing TCR nucleotide sequences with IMGT/GENE-DB human TR gene sequences. Using the TCRdist pipeline, a later analysis assigned CDR3 sequences along with most-parsimonious VDJ recombination scenarios. A later analysis defined each TCR beta chain by its CDR3 amino acid sequence plus V-gene family, and excluded reads lacking a unique V-gene family. To address suspected cross-contamination and a sequencing artifact, a later analysis removed 550 to 750 highly shared, low-generation-probability nucleotide sequences. For each public chain, a later analysis derived a clonal expansion index from normalized ranks of inferred template counts within each repertoire. Generation probabilities in a later analysis came from a VDJ recombination model fitted to out-of-frame rearrangements, and those results were checked against IGoR. A later analysis scored TCR-TCR, TCR-HLA and TCR-CMV co-occurrence with hypergeometric tests, applying a repertoire-size bias correction to TCR pairs. In a later analysis, false discovery rates were estimated by permuting HLA or CMV assignments 20 times. In a later analysis, co-occurring TCRs were grouped using DBSCAN, with TCRdist sequence similarity added in when clustering inside HLA-allele-positive subsets. Co-occurrence clustering excluded repertoires with fewer than 30,000 or more than 120,000 public chains, plus five with anomalous nucleotide sharing. In its TCRdb copy, this immuneACCESS table keeps in-frame sequences only and misses some clones. Where compared with another copy, unresolved V genes explain less than half of these, and the others have no known cause. The DNA gave D and trimming, while V, J and clone size come from that table. The sample table records approximately 190,000 clones; 80% to 90% of these occur just once. Clones ranked in the top ten supply 1.5% to 2% of the sample.

Note on this clone: This receptor's antigen is unknown. No per-base quality is available; no much larger clone lies one base away.

Reading the germline V gene gives CDR1 MGHDK and CDR2 SYGVNS. Trimming accounts for 8 bases at V and 0 bases at J, while the number of junction bases matched to no gene is 4. The CDR3 goes from the cysteine to the phenylalanine over 14 residues. Just CDR3 DNA is preserved here, 42 bases in frame from base 1. The cohort was made up of approximately 670 healthy bone marrow donors. At the time of sampling, all cohort members were nominally healthy, though unrecorded immune exposures were likely present. The donor tested CMV seropositive, placing the donor among the 290 or so seropositive members of the cohort. Every donor gave a peripheral blood sample, and the peripheral blood mononuclear cells from that sample were used for TCR beta sequencing. Genomic DNA was extracted from the blood cell samples with the Qiagen DNeasy Blood Extraction Kit.

Rearrangement joined TRBV25-1 to TRBJ1-1; 9 central nucleotides agree with TRBD1. The clonotype originates from a man aged 35 to 55 in good health and CMV-seropositive. Sequencing input: PBMCs. In nucleotide form, the sequence is TGTGCCAGCGGGGGGACAGGGCTGAACACTGAAGCTTTCTTT. This translates into CASGGTGLNTEAFF.